The clone carrying this TCR beta chain was recorded only once. TCRdb's copy holds only in-frame clones and misses some; the assay was immunoSEQ multiplex PCR. The sample yields 35,000 to 45,000 clones, roughly 80% seen once. The data stem from a study of OX40 agonist ivuxolimab in advanced cancers. Across the whole study: Two cutaneous melanoma patients and one hepatocellular carcinoma patient, three in all, had partial responses.

The receptor's source is an adult with an advanced solid tumor such as melanoma, head and neck, liver or kidney cancer. The sequencing here drew on CD4+ or CD8+ T cells sorted from blood, taken in a trial of the OX40 agonist ivuxolimab.

The CDR3 loop is CASSFGGGTEAFF. The CDR3 DNA follows: TGTGCCAGCAGTTTCGGTGGGGGCACTGAAGCTTTCTTT. The rearrangement uses TRBV6-6 and TRBJ1-1, with D perhaps TRBD1 (5 bases). In germline, CDR1 is MNHNY, CDR2 SVGAGI (reference sequence). This CDR3 has 13 amino acids. The germline V and J ends were trimmed by 4 bases and 4 bases, with 10 bases remaining between them.